The 30 T cell receptor beta chains below all came from one sample that was sequenced in a study of T-cell reconstitution after alpha-beta-depleted transplantation in children. The authors prepared the TCRbeta library with unique molecular identifiers. One entry per CDR3 protein, called by TCRdb with MiXCR from the PCR reads. The sample includes hundreds of thousands of distinct CDR3 sequences, approximately 13% seen only once; the top ten take around 5.8%. The sequencing here drew on PBMCs from the stem cell graft donor, taken from the stem cell graft. Every receptor here comes from a human donor who donated a stem cell graft to a child with combined immunodeficiency.

This sequence joins TRBV10-3 and TRBJ2-1, with D perhaps TRBD1 (5 bases). This CDR3 has 11 amino acids. V was cut by 2 bases and J by 15 bases, with 11 bases left in between. The V gene's germline CDR1 is ENHRY and CDR2 SYGVKD. CDR3 bases: TGTGCCATCAGTGAGCAGGGAATCGCGTTCTTC. Translating it yields CAISEQGIAFF.

In this sample, this clonotype turned up many times. This rearrangement joins TRBV12-3 or TRBV12-4 to TRBJ2-3; 9 positions match TRBD2. V lost 6 bases, J lost 3 bases, and 10 bases stayed unmatched. The CDR3 consists of 16 residues. The CDR3 coding sequence is TGTGCCAGCAGGGGAGGCGGGACTAGCTTTACAGATACGCAGTATTTT. This codes for CASRGGGTSFTDTQYF.

The genes are TRBV11-3 and TRBJ2-1; D gene ambiguous. CDR1 SGHNT and CDR2 YENEEA come from the germline V gene. V lost 5 bases, J lost 7 bases, and 12 bases lay in between. The CDR3 is made up of 13 amino acids. This chain's CDR3 is CASSTPVGNEQFF. CDR3 coding DNA: TGTGCCAGCAGCACGCCGGTTGGGAATGAGCAGTTCTTC.

This clonotype has more than one count but fewer than ten. V is TRBV9 and J is TRBJ1-2; D is possibly TRBD1 (5 bases). Between the trimmed V and J ends, which lost 0 bases and 3 bases, there was a span of 9 bases. The CDR3 consists of 14 residues. CDR1 is SGDLS and CDR2 is YYNGEE in the germline V gene. Here the CDR3 DNA reads TGTGCCAGCAGCGTAGCGGACAACCACTATGGCTACACCTTC. This codes for CASSVADNHYGYTF. Using reference TRBV9 and TRBJ1-2 for the parts outside the CDR3, the full variable domain is DSGVTQTPKHLITATGQRVTLRCSPRSGDLSVYWYQQSLDQGLQFLIQYYNGEERAKGNILERFSAQQFPDLHSELNLSSLELGDSALYFCASSVADNHYGYTFGSGTRLTVV.

This clonotype was seen only a few times. The chain recombines TRBV5-1 with TRBJ1-1; D unclear. Per the germline V gene, CDR1 is SGHRS and CDR2 is YFSETQ. The CDR3 contains 11 residues. The V end was cut by 5 bases, the J end by 10 bases, with 12 bases between. Written as DNA, the CDR3 is TGCGCCAGCAGTTCCGTCGAGGGAGCTTTCTTT. Translation gives CASSSVEGAFF. Full variable domain (remainder filled in from reference TRBV5-1 and TRBJ1-1): KAGVTQTPRYLIKTRGQQVTLSCSPISGHRSVSWYQQTPGQGLQFLFEYFSETQRNKGNFPGRFSGRQFSNSRSEMNVSTLELGDSALYLCASSSVEGAFFGQGTRLTVV.

The V call is TRBV6-2 or TRBV6-3, the J call TRBJ1-5; 10 nucleotides line up with TRBD1. Germline V lookup: CDR1 MNHEY, CDR2 SVGEGT. This CDR3 region has 19 residues. The junction had 11 bases not matched to a gene; V was cut back by 0 bases and J by 3 bases. The CDR3 region is CASSYSTLTGGWDNQPQHF. For the CDR3, the DNA is TGTGCCAGCAGTTACTCGACCTTGACAGGGGGCTGGGACAATCAGCCCCAGCATTTT.

This clonotype was detected many times. The chain carries TRBV6-6 and TRBJ1-2; D not certain. CDR1 is MNHNY and CDR2 is SVGAGI in the germline V gene (reference sequence). V lost 5 bases and J 4 bases, leaving 5 bases between the germline ends. The CDR3 is 11 amino acids. The CDR3 nucleotides are TGTGCCAGCAGTCGCGTCTATGGCTACACCTTC. This translates into CASSRVYGYTF.

This clonotype was seen a handful of times. The chain links TRBV12-3 or TRBV12-4 to TRBJ1-1, with a possible D match to TRBD1 (6 bases). Deletions cut 4 bases from V and 5 bases from J, with 11 bases between. There are 13 residues in the CDR3. Here the CDR3 DNA reads TGTGCCAGCAGTTCCCAACAGGGTACTGAAGCTTTCTTT. It is translated as CASSSQQGTEAFF.

This clonotype was counted only a few times. V is TRBV6-2 or TRBV6-3 and J is TRBJ2-3, with unresolved D. Trimming shortened V by 2 bases and J by 1 base, and 25 bases separated the two germline ends. The CDR3 consists of 20 residues. CDR1 and CDR2 from the germline V gene are MNHEY and SVGEGT. CDR3 residues: CASSYRHPQNALIRTDTQYF. The DNA of the CDR3 is TGTGCCAGCAGTTACCGCCACCCACAGAACGCCCTAATACGCACAGATACGCAGTATTTT.

This clonotype was counted a few times. The V gene is TRBV7-9, the J gene TRBJ2-1; TRBD1 is a possible D gene (6 bases). Germline values: CDR1 SEHNR, CDR2 FQNEAQ (reference sequence). V lost 6 bases and J lost 9, with 9 bases in between. This CDR3 comprises 11 residues. The CDR3 sequence: CASRQGLEQFF. The CDR3, as DNA: TGTGCCAGCAGGCAGGGGCTTGAGCAGTTCTTC.

The rearrangement joins TRBV6-5 to TRBJ2-7; 9 bases are a match to TRBD1. The trim removed 2 bases at V and 2 bases at J, leaving 10 bases unmatched. CDR3 length: 17 residues. Germline CDR1 is MNHEY and CDR2 is SVGAGI. The CDR3 DNA follows: TGTGCCAGCAGTTACACGATAGGGACAGGGTTTGCCTACGAGCAGTACTTC. Protein product: CASSYTIGTGFAYEQYF.

The table lists this clonotype with a few counts. The V gene is TRBV29-1, the J gene TRBJ1-1; D uncertain. Germline CDR1 reads SQVTM; CDR2 reads ANQGSEA. Trimming removed 5 bases at V and 1 base at J, with 11 bases between. The CDR3 is 13 amino acids. For the CDR3, the DNA is TGCAGCGTTCAGACGGGGTCGAACACTGAAGCTTTCTTT. This codes for CSVQTGSNTEAFF.

This clonotype was counted many times. The gene calls are TRBV12-3 or TRBV12-4 and TRBJ1-2, with 7 bases aligning to TRBD1. Trimming at V came to 3 bases and at J to 2 bases, leaving 0 bases not matched to a gene. The CDR3 runs 13 residues. This CDR3 reads CASSLDRNYGYTF. As DNA, the CDR3 is TGTGCCAGCAGTTTGGACAGGAACTATGGCTACACCTTC.

The chain joins TRBV5-1 to TRBJ2-1, with TRBD2 identical over 8 bases. CDR1 is SGHRS, CDR2 YFSETQ, per germline. The CDR3 loop spans 12 amino acids. With V trimmed by 7 bases and J by 7 bases, 4 bases remained unmatched. CDR3 coding DNA: TGCGCCAGCCGGGGGGGCGTGAATGAGCAGTTCTTC. Amino acid sequence: CASRGGVNEQFF.

The CDR3 here is CASSYLFGQEVYEQYF. CDR3 DNA: TGTGCCAGCAGTTACCTATTCGGACAGGAGGTCTACGAGCAGTACTTC. The chain has TRBV6-5 and TRBJ2-7, with 7 bases matching TRBD1. Trimming removed 2 bases from V and 3 bases from J; junction bases left unmatched: 10. The CDR3 length is 16 residues. Germline CDR1 is MNHEY and CDR2 is SVGAGI.

Many counts were recorded for this clonotype. In nucleotides, the CDR3 is TGTGCCAGCAGTGTCGGCGAGTACGTCCTGACTTTC. Translation gives CASSVGEYVLTF. The gene calls are TRBV13 and TRBJ2-6; D gene unclear. V lost 6 bases and J lost 11, with 11 bases in between. Germline V lookup: CDR1 PRHDT, CDR2 FYEKMQ (reference sequence). The CDR3 sequence is 12 residues long.

CDR3 residues: CASSVGQGSNQPQHF. CDR3 DNA: TGTGCCAGCAGCGTAGGGCAGGGTAGCAATCAGCCCCAGCATTTT. The chain has TRBV9 and TRBJ1-5, with D tentatively TRBD1 (5 bases). Trimming removed 0 bases from V and 0 bases from J, with 7 bases in between. The CDR3 spans 15 residues. The germline V gene has CDR1 SGDLS and CDR2 YYNGEE.

This clonotype was seen repeatedly, ten times or more. The chain is built from TRBV6-1 and TRBJ2-2; D remains unclear. Germline lookup yields CDR1 MNHNS and CDR2 SASEGT. Trimming left V 5 bases short and J 0 bases short, with 10 bases between. The CDR3 consists of 15 residues. The CDR3 DNA is TGTGCCAGCAGTCCCGGCCTCTCGAACACCGGGGAGCTGTTTTTT. Translating gives CASSPGLSNTGELFF.

The chain recombines TRBV6-1 with TRBJ2-7; tentative D call: TRBD2 (6 bases). V was pared by 8 bases and J by 5 bases, with 16 bases between. The CDR3 is 13 residues long. Germline V CDR1 and CDR2: MNHNS, SASEGT. In DNA, the CDR3 is TGTGCCAGCCGCCTAGCGCGTTACCACGAGCAGTACTTC. Its protein is CASRLARYHEQYF.

V is TRBV15 and J is TRBJ2-1; 9 bases agree with TRBD2. Germline values: CDR1 LNHNV, CDR2 YYDKDF (reference sequence). Trimming cost V 4 bases and J 7 bases; bases outside gene matches: 23. CDR3 length: 20 residues. The CDR3 region is CATSKDLLRQGSGRRNEQFF. CDR3 in DNA: TGTGCCACCAGCAAAGATCTATTAAGGCAGGGAAGCGGGAGGCGGAATGAGCAGTTCTTC.

The CDR3, as DNA: TGTGCCAGCAGCTCCCCCGCCGGCAGCCACCAGGGTACTAGCGGGGGGAGCTCCTACAATGAGCAGTTCTTC. Translated, it gives CASSSPAGSHQGTSGGSSYNEQFF. The chain employs TRBV7-1 and TRBJ2-1, with TRBD2 identical over 12 bases. TRBV7-1 has ORF status, its function being uncertain. This CDR3 has 24 amino acids. V lost 3 bases to trimming and J lost 0 bases; unmatched junction nucleotides: 24.

V gene TRBV4-3 combines with J gene TRBJ2-1; 11 positions agree with TRBD2. This CDR3 spans 15 amino acids. J lost 7 bases, V lost 5 bases, and 7 bases had no gene match. Per germline, CDR1 LGHNA and CDR2 YSLEER. CDR3 loop: CASSETSGAGNEQFF. The CDR3 coding sequence is TGCGCCAGCAGCGAGACTAGCGGGGCCGGAAATGAGCAGTTCTTC.

This clonotype occurred a few times. The chain carries TRBV12-3 or TRBV12-4 and TRBJ1-5, with 8 bases fitting TRBD1. CDR3 length equals 15 residues. Losses at the gene ends were 5 bases for V and 1 base for J; bases not matched to a gene: 4. CDR3 in amino acids: CASSGQGGSNQPQHF. In nucleotides, the CDR3 is TGTGCCAGCAGTGGACAGGGTGGGAGCAATCAGCCCCAGCATTTT.

There are many counts of this clonotype. The genes are TRBV12-3 or TRBV12-4 and TRBJ2-7; 7 nucleotides match TRBD1. The V gene end was trimmed by 2 bases and the J gene end by 1 base; junction bases not matched to a gene: 2. The CDR3 consists of 14 residues. The CDR3 sequence is CASSLQGVSYEQYF. CDR3 nucleotides: TGTGCCAGCAGTTTACAGGGGGTGTCCTACGAGCAGTACTTC.

This clonotype has just a few counts. This chain joins TRBV6-1 and TRBJ2-2, with a tentative D call TRBD1 (7 bases). This CDR3 is built from 16 residues. V lost 4 bases to trimming and J lost 5 bases, with 17 bases between them. Germline CDR1 and CDR2: MNHNS and SASEGT. This chain's CDR3 is CASSVGQGEATGELFF. The CDR3 coding sequence is TGTGCCAGCAGTGTAGGGCAGGGGGAGGCTACCGGGGAGCTGTTTTTT.

This clonotype was seen at least ten times. This CDR3 reads CASSYGTGRNEQFF. The CDR3 coding sequence is TGTGCCAGCAGTTATGGGACAGGGAGGAATGAGCAGTTCTTC. The chain recombines TRBV6-5 with TRBJ2-1; 9 positions match TRBD1. The trim removed 3 bases at V and 7 bases at J, leaving 4 bases unmatched. The CDR3 totals 14 residues. The germline CDR1 and CDR2 sequences are MNHEY and SVGAGI.

The chain employs TRBV6-5 and TRBJ1-5, with a tentative D call TRBD1 (5 bases). Trimming shortened V by 1 base and J by 5 bases, and 9 bases separated the two germline ends. CDR1 and CDR2 from the germline V gene are MNHEY and SVGAGI. This CDR3 has 14 residues. The CDR3: CASSYWGGDQPQHF. Written as DNA, the CDR3 is TGTGCCAGCAGTTACTGGGGGGGGGATCAGCCCCAGCATTTT.

This clonotype was recorded at least ten times. The CDR3 here is CASSARLAGFSYEQYF. For the CDR3, the DNA is TGTGCCAGCAGTGCCCGACTAGCGGGGTTTTCCTACGAGCAGTACTTC. The J gene is TRBJ2-7, the V gene TRBV6-1; 11 bases align to TRBD2. The germline CDR1 and CDR2 sequences are MNHNS and SASEGT. V was pared by 4 bases and J by 1 base, with 6 bases of the junction left unmatched. This CDR3 is built from 16 residues.

The chain links TRBV7-6 to TRBJ2-2, with a weak D call TRBD1 (5 bases). From germline, CDR1 is SGHVS and CDR2 FNYEAQ. Between the trimmed V and J ends, which lost 0 bases and 1 base, there was a span of 12 bases. This CDR3 comprises 17 residues. The chain's CDR3 is CASSLALKGLNTGELFF. CDR3 coding DNA: TGTGCCAGCAGCTTAGCGTTAAAGGGGCTGAACACCGGGGAGCTGTTTTTT.

This clonotype occurred many times. V usage is TRBV27 and J usage is TRBJ1-1; weak D call: TRBD1 (6 bases). V lost 5 bases to trimming and J lost 1 base, with 14 bases between them. Germline-derived CDR1 and CDR2 are MNHEY and SMNVEV (reference sequence). The length of the CDR3 is 15 residues. The CDR3: CASSTYRVGNTEAFF. CDR3 coding DNA: TGTGCCAGCAGTACCTACAGGGTGGGGAACACTGAAGCTTTCTTT.